The 17 T cell receptor beta chains reported below all come from one sample, sequenced in a study of radiotherapy plus CTLA-4 blockade in lung cancer. Assay used: immunoSEQ multiplex PCR; TCRdb lists only in-frame clones, some missing. The sample has 90,000 or so clones; roughly four fifths are singletons. Material: peripheral blood, obtained from a patient treated with radiotherapy plus ipilimumab. The receptors here all came from a human donor with non-small cell lung cancer who had stable disease on radiotherapy plus ipilimumab.

The rearrangement links TRBV19 to TRBJ2-5; D gene unclear. Germline V lookup: CDR1 LNHDA, CDR2 SQIVND (reference sequence). The CDR3 spans 14 residues. V was trimmed by 7 bases and J by 0 bases, leaving 12 bases between them. In nucleotides, the CDR3 is TGTGCCAGTACCAGTGGACCGTACCAAGAGACCCAGTACTTC. Encoded protein: CASTSGPYQETQYF.

The CDR3 DNA follows: TGTGCCAGCTCACCGGGACTCGGAGAAAAACTGTTTTTT. Its protein product is CASSPGLGEKLFF. The gene calls are TRBV18 and TRBJ1-4, with a possible D match to TRBD1 (5 bases). V lost 3 bases, J lost 8 bases, and 10 bases lay in between. This CDR3 has 13 amino acids. Germline lookup yields CDR1 KGHSH and CDR2 LQKENI.

This clone was seen only once. V and J are TRBV2 and TRBJ1-1; 8 bases map to TRBD1. This CDR3 has 15 residues. V gave up 5 bases and J gave up 0 bases; unmatched junction bases: 5. Germline V gives CDR1 SNHLY, CDR2 FYNNEI. In nucleotides, the CDR3 is TGTGCCAGCAGTTACCGGGGACAGGTGAACACTGAAGCTTTCTTT. Translated, it gives CASSYRGQVNTEAFF.

The CDR3 loop reads CASSLLAVANYGYTF. The CDR3 nucleotides are TGTGCCAGCAGCTTATTGGCAGTAGCTAACTATGGCTACACCTTC. V and J are TRBV7-9 and TRBJ1-2; D is undetermined. V was clipped by 2 bases and J by 0 bases, with 10 bases between them. The CDR3 sequence is 15 residues long. The germline CDR1 and CDR2 sequences are SEHNR and FQNEAQ (reference sequence). The entire variable domain, with the rest obtained from reference TRBV7-9 and TRBJ1-2, is as follows: DTGVSQNPRHKITKRGQNVTFRCDPISEHNRLYWYRQTLGQGPEFLTYFQNEAQLEKSRLLSDRFSAERPKGSFSTLEIQRTEQGDSAMYLCASSLLAVANYGYTFGSGTRLTVV.

This clone was found a few times. The chain couples TRBV7-9 to TRBJ1-2; possibly TRBD1 for D (5 bases). CDR1 is SEHNR, CDR2 FQNEAQ, per germline (reference sequence). The CDR3 has 13 amino acids. Deletions cut 2 bases from V and 4 bases from J, with 8 bases between. For the CDR3, the DNA is TGTGCCAGCAGCTTATGGGACGGCTATGGCTACACCTTC. Translated: CASSLWDGYGYTF.

The chain joins TRBV7-9 to TRBJ2-7, with D possibly matching TRBD1 (6 bases). Germline V gene sequence: CDR1 SEHNR, CDR2 FQNEAQ (reference sequence). V was clipped by 6 bases and J by 3 bases, with 6 bases between them. The CDR3 covers 11 residues. This CDR3 reads CASRDSYEQYF. CDR3 coding DNA: TGTGCCAGCAGGGACAGCTACGAGCAGTACTTC.

This clone was picked up a small number of times. This sample includes further DNA sequences coding for the same CDR3. The gene calls are TRBV30 and TRBJ2-7; 8 nucleotides line up with TRBD1. CDR3 length equals 14 residues. The V and J ends lost 3 bases and 4 bases, in that order; junction bases with no gene match: 8. Germline CDR1 is GTSNPN and CDR2 is SVGIG (reference sequence). The CDR3 here is CAWSVPGGGYEQYF. As DNA, the CDR3 is TGTGCCTGGAGCGTCCCAGGGGGCGGGTACGAGCAGTACTTC.

The V call is TRBV7-2, the J call TRBJ1-4; no clear D gene. Germline CDR1 SGHTA, CDR2 FQGNSA. The length of the CDR3 is 15 residues. V was pared by 5 bases and J by 0 bases, with 10 bases between. The CDR3 coding sequence is TGTGCCAGCAGCAAGGCGTCCGCAACTAATGAAAAACTGTTTTTT. Its translation: CASSKASATNEKLFF.

The chain links TRBV14 to TRBJ1-3; weak D call: TRBD1 (5 bases). Between the trimmed V and J ends, which lost 1 base and 4 bases, there was a span of 11 bases. The CDR3 runs to 15 residues. Germline CDR1 is SGHDN and CDR2 is FVKESK. The CDR3 sequence: CASSQVGGLGNTIYF. CDR3 coding DNA: TGTGCCAGCAGCCAAGTCGGGGGATTAGGAAACACCATATATTTT. Supplemented by reference TRBV14 and TRBJ1-3, the full variable domain reads EAGVTQFPSHSVIEKGQTVTLRCDPISGHDNLYWYRRVMGKEIKFLLHFVKESKQDESGMPNNRFLAERTGGTYSTLKVQPAELEDSGVYFCASSQVGGLGNTIYFGEGSWLTVV.

The genes are TRBV29-1 and TRBJ2-5; 14 nucleotides line up with TRBD2. The CDR3 has 16 amino acids. Germline V gene lookup returns CDR1 SQVTM and CDR2 ANQGSEA. The V segment lost 2 bases and the J segment 5 bases; nucleotides outside the gene matches: 7. CDR3 sequence reads: CSVERLAGGPDETQYF. CDR3 DNA: TGCAGCGTTGAACGACTAGCGGGAGGGCCAGATGAGACCCAGTACTTC.

This clone was seen just once. The V and J genes are TRBV30 and TRBJ1-2; D is undetermined. Trimming pared 0 bases from V and 4 bases from J, leaving 9 bases between. Per the germline V gene, CDR1 is GTSNPN and CDR2 is SVGIG (reference sequence). The CDR3 contains 13 residues. DNA of the CDR3: TGTGCCTGGAGTGTACTGGGTGTCTATGGCTACACCTTC. This codes for CAWSVLGVYGYTF.

The chain couples TRBV10-3 to TRBJ2-7; D is perhaps TRBD1 or TRBD2 (7 bases each). The germline V and J ends were trimmed by 6 bases and 1 base, with 13 bases remaining between them. CDR1 and CDR2 from the germline V gene are ENHRY and SYGVKD. The CDR3 is made up of 14 amino acids. CDR3 sequence: CAIRGQGGSYEQYF. CDR3 nucleotide sequence: TGTGCCATCAGAGGGCAGGGGGGGTCCTACGAGCAGTACTTC.

The rearrangement uses TRBV2 and TRBJ1-2; D gene unclear. The CDR3 extends over 11 amino acids. Trimming pared 11 bases from V and 6 bases from J, leaving 13 bases between. Germline V lookup: CDR1 SNHLY, CDR2 FYNNEI. The CDR3 sequence is CAGVWGDGYTF. The CDR3 bases are TGTGCCGGGGTGTGGGGTGATGGCTACACCTTC.

The chain is built from TRBV19 and TRBJ2-5; 12 nucleotides match TRBD2. Germline lookup yields CDR1 LNHDA and CDR2 SQIVND (reference sequence). J lost 4 bases, V lost 5 bases, and 8 bases had no gene match. The CDR3 runs to 16 residues. The CDR3 DNA sequence: TGTGCCAGTAGTCTTAGGACTAGCGGGACACTAGAGACCCAGTACTTC. Encoded protein: CASSLRTSGTLETQYF.

Here the CDR3 DNA reads TGTGCCAGCAGGGGGGGACAGGGGGCGAGGTACGAGCAGTACTTC. Residues: CASRGGQGARYEQYF. The chain links TRBV6-5 to TRBJ2-7; 12 bases fit TRBD1. J lost 4 bases, V lost 6 bases, and 7 bases had no gene match. There are 15 residues in the CDR3. Germline V gene sequence: CDR1 MNHEY, CDR2 SVGAGI.

The genes are TRBV11-2 and TRBJ2-7, with D perhaps TRBD2 (7 bases). Germline V gene lookup returns CDR1 SGHAT and CDR2 FQNNGV. The CDR3 length is 14 residues. V gave up 6 bases and J gave up 6 bases, with 18 bases separating them. CDR3 amino acids: CASSTIPGGGEQYF. The CDR3 bases are TGTGCCAGCAGTACAATCCCGGGGGGCGGCGAGCAGTACTTC.

This rearrangement joins TRBV28 to TRBJ1-2; no reliable D call. The germline V gene has CDR1 MDHEN and CDR2 SYDVKM. This CDR3 comprises 12 residues. Deletions cut 9 bases from V and 7 bases from J, with 15 bases between. This CDR3 reads CASVNGKRGYTF. In nucleotides, the CDR3 is TGTGCCAGTGTGAACGGGAAGCGTGGCTACACCTTC.